What follows are 9 T cell receptor beta chains derived from one specimen sequenced in a study of cytomegalovirus exposure and HLA in healthy donors. PCR primers comprised 60 Vbeta and 13 Jbeta primers. Method: immunoSEQ multiplex PCR; TCRdb's copy keeps in-frame clones and lacks some. Of about 160,000 clones listed, 68% are singletons. The sample consisted of PBMCs. These TCRs come from a man aged 50-59 years in good health and CMV-seronegative.

The chain carries TRBV28 and TRBJ2-3; TRBD1 matches at 8 bases. The CDR3 totals 15 residues. Trimming at V came to 2 bases and at J to 3 bases, leaving 4 bases not matched to a gene. Germline CDR1 MDHEN, CDR2 SYDVKM. The CDR3 loop is CASSLQGARTDTQYF. CDR3 in DNA: TGTGCCAGCAGTTTACAGGGGGCGAGGACAGATACGCAGTATTTT.

The CDR3 reads CASSSPGTTPHGELFF. CDR3 nucleotides: TGTGCCAGCAGTTCCCCCGGGACTACCCCTCACGGGGAGCTGTTTTTT. The rearrangement uses TRBV6-5 and TRBJ2-2, with 7 nucleotides matching TRBD2. The V and J ends lost 4 bases and 7 bases, in that order; junction bases with no gene match: 12. The CDR3 totals 16 residues. The germline V gene encodes CDR1 MNHEY and CDR2 SVGAGI.

This clone was recorded only once. The gene calls are TRBV6-6 and TRBJ2-2; maybe TRBD2 (5 bases). This CDR3 has 13 residues. Germline CDR1 is MNHNY and CDR2 is SVGAGI (reference sequence). Trimming cost V 6 bases and J 6 bases, with 11 bases left between them. Here the CDR3 DNA reads TGTGCCAGCAGAACCGGGATGGCCGGGGAGCTGTTTTTT. Its protein is CASRTGMAGELFF.

The rearrangement joins TRBV7-9 to TRBJ1-4, with TRBD1 as a possible D gene (5 bases). The CDR3 runs to 13 residues. Between the trimmed V and J ends, which lost 8 bases and 1 base, there was a span of 8 bases. Germline CDR1 reads SEHNR; CDR2 reads FQNEAQ (reference sequence). CDR3 loop: CASADRTNEKLFF. The CDR3 region has the DNA TGTGCCAGCGCCGACAGAACTAATGAAAAACTGTTTTTT.

This rearrangement joins TRBV6-1 to TRBJ2-7; 9 positions match TRBD1. J gave up 4 bases and V 2 bases, and 9 bases lay outside the gene matches. Germline lookup yields CDR1 MNHNS and CDR2 SASEGT. The CDR3 runs to 16 residues. The DNA of the CDR3 is TGTGCCAGCAGTGAATTGGGAAGGACAGGGGAATACGAGCAGTACTTC. Amino acid sequence: CASSELGRTGEYEQYF.

The chain couples TRBV14 to TRBJ2-5, with TRBD2 matching over 7 bases. V lost 5 bases, J lost 2 bases, and 14 bases stayed unmatched. The CDR3 length is 17 residues. The germline V gene encodes CDR1 SGHDN and CDR2 FVKESK. As DNA, the CDR3 is TGTGCCAGCAGCGAAGTGGGGCGGGGGACCCATCAAGAGACCCAGTACTTC. This translates into CASSEVGRGTHQETQYF.

The gene calls are TRBV5-1 and TRBJ2-5; tentatively, D is TRBD1 (5 bases). CDR3 size: 14 residues. Trimming shortened V by 4 bases and J by 0 bases, and 10 bases separated the two germline ends. Germline V lookup: CDR1 SGHRS, CDR2 YFSETQ. DNA for the CDR3: TGCGCCAGCAGCGGTGGGGCAGACCAAGAGACCCAGTACTTC. Translation gives CASSGGADQETQYF. The full variable domain, rest sourced from reference TRBV5-1 and TRBJ2-5, is KAGVTQTPRYLIKTRGQQVTLSCSPISGHRSVSWYQQTPGQGLQFLFEYFSETQRNKGNFPGRFSGRQFSNSRSEMNVSTLELGDSALYLCASSGGADQETQYFGPGTRLLVL.

The rearrangement links TRBV6-5 to TRBJ1-1; a possible D gene is TRBD1 (5 bases). Deletions cut 4 bases from V and 1 base from J, with 16 bases between. CDR1 is MNHEY, CDR2 SVGAGI, per germline. This CDR3 is built from 16 residues. The CDR3 sequence: CASSLNPPGGNTEAFF. CDR3 bases: TGTGCCAGCAGTTTGAACCCCCCGGGGGGGAACACTGAAGCTTTCTTT.

The sample holds many counts of this clone. J is TRBJ2-7 and V is TRBV10-2; D unresolved. V dropped 5 bases and J dropped 3 bases, with 17 bases sitting between them. The CDR3 has 15 residues. Germline CDR1 is WSHSY and CDR2 is SAAADI. CDR3 nucleotides: TGCGCCAGCAGTCATGCCGGGTCCGTAAACTACGAGCAGTACTTC. Translating it yields CASSHAGSVNYEQYF.